Listed here are 9 T cell receptor beta chains from one sample, sequenced in a study of blood T cell repertoires in COVID-19. Sequencing was performed with immunoSEQ multiplex PCR; in TCRdb, only in-frame clones are kept and a portion is missing. The sample has approximately 180,000 clones; more than 70% are singletons. The sequenced sample consisted of peripheral blood. These receptors were taken from a person aged 70 to 85 with COVID-19, enrolled during active disease.

Of note for this clone: Different DNA sequences within this sample yield the same CDR3. This chain joins TRBV7-3 and TRBJ2-1; D is unresolved. The CDR3 spans 15 residues. Trimming took off 1 base at V and 3 bases at J, with 10 bases between the two ends. Looked up from germline, CDR1 is SGHTA and CDR2 is FQGTGA. CDR3 loop: CASSLNSLSYNEQFF. The CDR3 DNA sequence: TGTGCCAGCAGCTTAAATAGCCTCAGCTACAATGAGCAGTTCTTC.

The gene calls are TRBV10-3 and TRBJ1-6; TRBD1 matches at 7 bases. The trim removed 10 bases at V and 9 bases at J, leaving 9 bases unmatched. The CDR3 spans 13 residues. Looked up from germline, CDR1 is ENHRY and CDR2 is SYGVKD. CDR3 bases: TGTGCCAGCAGGGACAGAGAGAGTTCACCCCTCCACTTT. It is translated as CASRDRESSPLHF.

This clone appeared a few times. V and J are TRBV9 and TRBJ2-2; D gene unclear. Germline V gene data show CDR1 as SGDLS and CDR2 as YYNGEE. This CDR3 contains 15 residues. V dropped 5 bases and J dropped 5 bases, with 16 bases sitting between them. DNA for the CDR3: TGTGCCAGCAGACACTACAAAGGTTATACCGGGGAGCTGTTTTTT. Translated: CASRHYKGYTGELFF.

This chain uses TRBV30 with TRBJ2-1, with D unresolved. The V end was cut by 1 base, the J end by 3 bases, with 7 bases between. The germline V gene has CDR1 GTSNPN and CDR2 SVGIG (reference sequence). CDR3 length: 13 residues. CDR3 DNA sequence: TGTGCCTGGAGTGGACTGGGCTACAATGAGCAGTTCTTC. This gives the protein CAWSGLGYNEQFF.

The chain has TRBV11-2 and TRBJ2-1; perhaps TRBD2 as D (5 bases). This CDR3 contains 15 residues. Germline V gives CDR1 SGHAT, CDR2 FQNNGV. The germline V and J ends were trimmed by 5 bases and 1 base, with 12 bases remaining between them. CDR3 in amino acids: CASSGGGWSYNEQFF. CDR3 DNA sequence: TGTGCCAGCAGCGGTGGAGGCTGGTCCTACAATGAGCAGTTCTTC.

This rearrangement joins TRBV28 to TRBJ1-3, with 7 bases fitting TRBD1. Per germline, CDR1 MDHEN and CDR2 SYDVKM. The CDR3 runs to 16 residues. The J segment lost 3 bases and the V segment lost 11 bases, leaving 16 bases of the junction unmatched. The CDR3 DNA follows: TGTGCCTCTTGCCGGACAGGCGGTATCGGTGGAAACACCATATATTTT. It is translated as CASCRTGGIGGNTIYF.

The chain joins TRBV19 to TRBJ1-5, with 11 bases lining up with TRBD1. Per germline, CDR1 LNHDA and CDR2 SQIVND (reference sequence). After removal of 5 bases from V and 1 base from J, the junction contained 1 base not matched to a gene. CDR3 length: 15 amino acids. In DNA, the CDR3 is TGTGCCAGTAGTGGGGACAGGGGGAGCAATCAGCCCCAGCATTTT. This encodes CASSGDRGSNQPQHF.

The chain's CDR3 is CASSQETGGAFF. The CDR3 nucleotides are TGTGCCAGCAGCCAAGAAACCGGGGGAGCTTTCTTT. The V gene is TRBV3-1 (or the pseudogene TRBV3-2), the J gene TRBJ1-1, with D maybe TRBD1 (5 bases). This CDR3 has 12 amino acids. The germline V and J ends were trimmed by 0 bases and 10 bases, with 9 bases remaining between them. Germline V lookup: CDR1 LGHDT, CDR2 YNNKEL (reference sequence).

The chain joins TRBV7-6 to TRBJ2-7, with a possible D match to TRBD2 (7 bases). This CDR3 contains 16 residues. Germline V lookup: CDR1 SGHVS, CDR2 FNYEAQ. V shed 4 bases and J shed 7 bases, with 23 bases lying between them. The CDR3 loop is CASSSGVGGGVGEQYF. The CDR3, as DNA: TGTGCCAGCAGCTCCGGCGTGGGAGGGGGAGTGGGAGAGCAGTACTTC.